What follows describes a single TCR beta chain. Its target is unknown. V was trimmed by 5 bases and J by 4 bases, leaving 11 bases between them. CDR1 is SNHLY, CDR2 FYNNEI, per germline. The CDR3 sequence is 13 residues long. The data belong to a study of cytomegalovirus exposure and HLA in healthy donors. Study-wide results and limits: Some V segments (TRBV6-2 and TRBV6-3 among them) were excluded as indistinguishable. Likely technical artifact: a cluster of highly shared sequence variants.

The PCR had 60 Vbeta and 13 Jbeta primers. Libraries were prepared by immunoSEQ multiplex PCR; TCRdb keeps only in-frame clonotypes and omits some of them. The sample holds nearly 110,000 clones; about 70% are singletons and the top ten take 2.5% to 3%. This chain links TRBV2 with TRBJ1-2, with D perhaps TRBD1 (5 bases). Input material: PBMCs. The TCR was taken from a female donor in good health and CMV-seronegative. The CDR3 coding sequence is TGTGCCAGCAGTAGGGGCCGTGGCTATGGCTACACCTTC. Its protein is CASSRGRGYGYTF. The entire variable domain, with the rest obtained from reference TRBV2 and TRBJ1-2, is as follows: EPEVTQTPSHQVTQMGQEVILRCVPISNHLYFYWYRQILGQKVEFLVSFYNNEISEKSEIFDDQFSVERPDGSNFTLKIRSTKLEDSAMYFCASSRGRGYGYTFGSGTRLTVV.